The present TCR beta chain was sequenced within a study of cytomegalovirus exposure and HLA in healthy donors. Turning to the study itself: Most genotyped donors, 65% to 85% of 398, had Caucasian-associated genetic ancestry. Study results and limitations: Three CMV-associated chains were confirmed in vitro to be specific for CMV antigens. By a later analysis, the bulk of CMV-associated TCR beta chains appeared HLA-restricted. Further analysis, carried out later, found HLA-associated TCR beta chains more clonally expanded than equally common other chains.

This clone turned up a few times. Its specificity is unknown. Between the trimmed V and J ends, which lost 1 base and 4 bases, there was a span of 13 bases. The CDR3 consists of 15 residues. CDR1 is MDHEN and CDR2 is SYDVKM in the germline V gene. PCR amplification relied on 60 Vbeta primers (plus 13 Jbeta primers). Using immunoSEQ multiplex PCR, the repertoire was profiled, and TCRdb retains in-frame clones only, with some absent. This table has over 150,000 clones, approximately 79% appearing once. The origin of this receptor is a woman younger than 35 in good health and CMV-seronegative. The sample taken for sequencing was PBMCs. The chain is built from TRBV28 and TRBJ1-2, with a weak D call TRBD1 (5 bases). The CDR3 DNA is TGTGCCAGCAGTTTATATGGGGGGGAGTCCTATGGCTACACCTTC. Residues: CASSLYGGESYGYTF.